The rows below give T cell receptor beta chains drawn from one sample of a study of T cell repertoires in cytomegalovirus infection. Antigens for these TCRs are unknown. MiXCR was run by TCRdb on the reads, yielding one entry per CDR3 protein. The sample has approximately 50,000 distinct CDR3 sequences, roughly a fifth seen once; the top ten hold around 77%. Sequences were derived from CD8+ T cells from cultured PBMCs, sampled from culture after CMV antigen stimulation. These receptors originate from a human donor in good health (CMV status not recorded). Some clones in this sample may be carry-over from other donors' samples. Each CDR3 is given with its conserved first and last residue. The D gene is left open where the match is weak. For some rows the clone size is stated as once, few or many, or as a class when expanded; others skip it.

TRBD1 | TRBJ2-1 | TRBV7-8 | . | TGTGCCAGCCGGGGGGAGGGACAGGGGGCCGATGAGCAGTTCTTC | CASRGEGQGADEQFF
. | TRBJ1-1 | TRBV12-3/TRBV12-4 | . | TGTGCCAGCGAGACACTAAGGTCCGGGGCCCCAAACACTGAAGCTTTCTTT | CASETLRSGAPNTEAFF
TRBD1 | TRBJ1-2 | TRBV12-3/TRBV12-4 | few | TGTGCCAGCAGTCAACCGGGACAGGGGGCGCATGGCTATGGCTACACCTTC | CASSQPGQGAHGYGYTF
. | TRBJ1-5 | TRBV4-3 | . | TGCGCCAGCAGCCAAGAGAGGGGTAGCAATCAGCCCCAGCATTTT | CASSQERGSNQPQHF
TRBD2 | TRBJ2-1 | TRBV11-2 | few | TGTGCCAGCACCGTCGGGACTAGCGGACTCAATGAGCAGTTCTTC | CASTVGTSGLNEQFF
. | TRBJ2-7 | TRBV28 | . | TGTGCCAGCCATTCCTCATCCAGCGGTGACTCCTACGAGCAGTACTTC | CASHSSSSGDSYEQYF
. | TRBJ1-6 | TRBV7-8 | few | TGTGCCAGCAGTCCTCAGGGAGACAATTCACCCCTCCACTTT | CASSPQGDNSPLHF
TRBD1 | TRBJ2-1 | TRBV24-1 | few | TGTGCCACCAGTGATCCAGACAGGGCCTACAATGAGCAGTTCTTC | CATSDPDRAYNEQFF
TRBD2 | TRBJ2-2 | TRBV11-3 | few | TGTGCCAGCAGCTTTACTAGCGGAAGTACCGGGGAGCTGTTTTTT | CASSFTSGSTGELFF
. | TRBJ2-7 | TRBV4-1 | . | TGCGCCAGCAGCCAAGGCCTAACAGGTGGTTCCTACGAGCAGTACTTC | CASSQGLTGGSYEQYF
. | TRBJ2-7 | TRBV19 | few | TGTGCCAGTAGTATAGGCCGCAGATCCGAGCAGTACTTC | CASSIGRRSEQYF
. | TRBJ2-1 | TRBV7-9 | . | TGTGCCAGCAGCCCCGTCGTTGACAGGTGGAATGAGCAGTTCTTC | CASSPVVDRWNEQFF
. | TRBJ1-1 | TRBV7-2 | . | TGTGCCAGCAGCCTTTGGGCCGGGACGGAAGCTTTCTTT | CASSLWAGTEAFF
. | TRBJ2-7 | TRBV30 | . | TGTGCCTGCCTCCGGACAGCTTACGAGCAGTACTTC | CACLRTAYEQYF
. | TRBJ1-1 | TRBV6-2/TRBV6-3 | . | TGTGCCAGCAGCGCGGGACACCTGAACACTGAAGCTTTCTTT | CASSAGHLNTEAFF
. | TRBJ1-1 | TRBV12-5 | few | TGTGCTAGTGTTCCCCTGGAGGACACTGAAGCTTTCTTT | CASVPLEDTEAFF
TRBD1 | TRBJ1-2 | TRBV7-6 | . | TGTGCCAGCAGCTCAGGGACAGCGGCGGTCGGCTACACCTTC | CASSSGTAAVGYTF
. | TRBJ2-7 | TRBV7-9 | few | TGTGCCAGCAGCTTTAAAGACCCCTCGGGACCCTTGGGCGAGCAGTACTTC | CASSFKDPSGPLGEQYF
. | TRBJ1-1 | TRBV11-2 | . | TGTGCCAGCAGCCCCCTAGGGGGGGGCGTGAACACTGAAGCTTTCTTT | CASSPLGGGVNTEAFF
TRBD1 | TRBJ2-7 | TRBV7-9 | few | TGTGCCAGCTCCAGAGACAGGGCAAATTCCTACGAGCAGTACTTC | CASSRDRANSYEQYF
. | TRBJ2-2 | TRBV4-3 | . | TGCGCCAGCAGCCAGGGGACCCACACCGGGGAGCTGTTTTTT | CASSQGTHTGELFF
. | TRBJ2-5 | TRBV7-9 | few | TGTGCCAGCAGCCCCCCCCTTAGGACCCCGGTCGAGACCCAGTACTTC | CASSPPLRTPVETQYF
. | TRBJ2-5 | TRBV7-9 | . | TGTGCCAGCAGCCCCCTGCCCGGGCAAGAGACCCAGTACTTC | CASSPLPGQETQYF
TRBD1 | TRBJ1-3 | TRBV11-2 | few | TGTGCCAGCAGCTTAGTTCAGGGGGTCACGGACACCATATATTTT | CASSLVQGVTDTIYF
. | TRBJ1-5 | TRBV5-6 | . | TGTGCCAGCAGCTTCGGTACCAGCAATCAGCCCCAGCATTTT | CASSFGTSNQPQHF
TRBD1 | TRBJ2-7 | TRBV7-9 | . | TGTGCCAGCAGCTCGGGCGGACAGGGGAAGAGATCCTACGAGCAGTACTTC | CASSSGGQGKRSYEQYF
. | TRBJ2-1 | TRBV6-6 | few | TGTGCCAGCAGCCAGAGCGGAGATGAGCAGTTCTTC | CASSQSGDEQFF
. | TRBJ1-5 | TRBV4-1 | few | TGCGCCAGCAGCCAGAGGACAGAGAATCAGCCCCAGCATTTT | CASSQRTENQPQHF
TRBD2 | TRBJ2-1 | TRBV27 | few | TGTGCCAGCAGTTCGGGACTATATGGAGATGAGCAGTTCTTC | CASSSGLYGDEQFF
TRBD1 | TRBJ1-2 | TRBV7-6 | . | TGTGCCAGCAGCTTAGCGTCCACAGGGGACTATGGCTACACCTTC | CASSLASTGDYGYTF
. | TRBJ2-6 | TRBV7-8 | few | TGTGCCAGCGATTTGTCGGGGGGCGTAGGGTCTGGGGCCAACGTCCTGACTTTC | CASDLSGGVGSGANVLTF
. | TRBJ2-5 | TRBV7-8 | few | TGTGCCAGCAGCCAACGGACAAACCAAGAGACCCAGTACTTC | CASSQRTNQETQYF
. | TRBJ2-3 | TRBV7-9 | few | TGTGCCAGCAGCTTAGAAGGGGCCACAGATACGCAGTATTTT | CASSLEGATDTQYF
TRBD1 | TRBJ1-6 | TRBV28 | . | TGTGCCAGCAGACCCGGGGGGGCAGGGGGGAATTCACCCCTCCACTTT | CASRPGGAGGNSPLHF
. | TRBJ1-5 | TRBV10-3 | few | TGTGCCATCAGTGCAGGAGGGGGTCTTCAGCCCCAGCATTTT | CAISAGGGLQPQHF
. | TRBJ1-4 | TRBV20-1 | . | TGCAGTGCTAGTGAGTCTGTGGATGTAAAACTGTTTTTT | CSASESVDVKLFF
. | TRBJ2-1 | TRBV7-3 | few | TGTGCCAGCAGCATCCCAGCTTCCAGCAATGAGCAGTTCTTC | CASSIPASSNEQFF
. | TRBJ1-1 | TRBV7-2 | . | TGTGCCAGCAGCTTAGGCGGGTATGAAGCTTTCTTT | CASSLGGYEAFF
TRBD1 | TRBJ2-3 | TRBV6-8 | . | TGTGCCAGCAGTTACTGGACAGGGGGCACAGATACGCAGTATTTT | CASSYWTGGTDTQYF
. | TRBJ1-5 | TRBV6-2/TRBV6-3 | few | TGTGCCAGCAGTTACGGAAGTGGATTACCCCAGCATTTT | CASSYGSGLPQHF
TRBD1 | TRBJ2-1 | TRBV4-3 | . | TGCGCCAGCAGCCAAGAAGGAATCAGGGGGAGCTACAATGAGCAGTTCTTC | CASSQEGIRGSYNEQFF
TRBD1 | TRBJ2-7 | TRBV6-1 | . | TGTGCTCCGGGACAGGGGAGCTCCTACGAGCAGTCCTTC | CAPGQGSSYEQSF
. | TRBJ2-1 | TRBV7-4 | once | TGTGCCAGCAGCTCGGGGCGGGAGCAGTTCTTC | CASSSGREQFF
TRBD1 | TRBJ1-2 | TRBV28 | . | TGTGCCAGCAGTTTCGTCCCCGGACAGGGTGACTATGGCTACACCTTC | CASSFVPGQGDYGYTF
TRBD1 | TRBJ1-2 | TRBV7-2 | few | TGTGCCAGCAGCTCCGGGACAGCTGGCTACACCTTC | CASSSGTAGYTF
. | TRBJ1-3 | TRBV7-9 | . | TGTGCCAGCAGCTCCCCAGTGGGGTCGAGCTCTGGAAACACCATATATTTT | CASSSPVGSSSGNTIYF
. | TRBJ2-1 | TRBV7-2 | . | TGTGCCAGCAGCTTAGCGCCCGGTCGGAGTAATGAGCAGTTCTTC | CASSLAPGRSNEQFF
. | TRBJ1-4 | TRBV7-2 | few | TGTGCCAGCAGCCTCACGGGGACGAATGAAAAACTGTTTTTT | CASSLTGTNEKLFF
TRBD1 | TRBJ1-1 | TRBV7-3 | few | TGTGCCAGCAGCACTGACAGGGGACCTGACACTGAAGCTTTCTTT | CASSTDRGPDTEAFF
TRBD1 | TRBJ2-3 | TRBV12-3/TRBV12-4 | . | TGTGCCAGCAGTTTATACAGGGGGCCCACAGATACGCAGTATTTT | CASSLYRGPTDTQYF
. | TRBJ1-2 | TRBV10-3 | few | TGTGCCATCAGTGAGTCTCCACCCTTGGGGAACTATGGCTACACCTTC | CAISESPPLGNYGYTF
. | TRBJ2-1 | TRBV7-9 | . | TGTGCCAGCAGCTTAAGAGGGACAAACCTACAAAATGAGCAGTTCTTC | CASSLRGTNLQNEQFF
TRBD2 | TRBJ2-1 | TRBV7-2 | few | TGTGCCAGCAGCTTAGCGCTAGCGGGGGGGGATGAGCAGTTCTTC | CASSLALAGGDEQFF
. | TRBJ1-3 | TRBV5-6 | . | TGTGCCAGCAGCTTGGCCAGGGTGGCTGGAAACACCATATATTTT | CASSLARVAGNTIYF
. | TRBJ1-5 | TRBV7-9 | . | TGTGCCAGCAGCTTAGCCGAGGGTCGGAGCAATCAGCCCCAGCATTTT | CASSLAEGRSNQPQHF
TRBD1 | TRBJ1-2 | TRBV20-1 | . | TGCAGTGCTCCCTGGACAGGGGGTGACTATGGCTACACCTTC | CSAPWTGGDYGYTF
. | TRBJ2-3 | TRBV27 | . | TGTGCCAGCAGTTTAACTAGACCCCCCGGAAGCACAGATACGCAGTATTTT | CASSLTRPPGSTDTQYF
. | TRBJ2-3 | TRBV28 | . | TGTGCCAGCAGTTCGTACGACAGAATCACAGATACGCAGTATTTT | CASSSYDRITDTQYF
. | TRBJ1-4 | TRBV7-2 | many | TGTGCCAGCAGTGAGAGGGGGGCCTTTGTGAGAAAACTGTTTTTT | CASSERGAFVRKLFF
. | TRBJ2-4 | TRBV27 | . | TGTGCCAGCAGTTTAATAGGGACCAAAAACATTCAGTACTTC | CASSLIGTKNIQYF